Sequencing of this T cell receptor beta chain was carried out in a study of CD8 T cells in Susac syndrome. Reverse transcription of about 0.5 to 1 ug RNA used random hexamers. Multiplex immunoSEQ PCR targeted 54 Vbeta and 13 Jbeta TCR beta segments. Using its own MiXCR run on the immunoSEQ multiplex PCR reads, TCRdb lists one record per CDR3 protein. This table has approximately 200,000 distinct CDR3 sequences, over 90% appearing once. The CDR3 is 14 amino acids. The germline V gene has CDR1 SGHNT and CDR2 YYREEE (reference sequence). Trimming took 4 bases from V and 7 from J, leaving 14 bases between them. From blood CD8+ and CD4+ T cells, TCR beta sequences were generated.

The sequencing sample was made of CD4+ T cells from PBMCs. The rearrangement joins TRBV5-4 to TRBJ2-2, with D perhaps matching TRBD1 (5 bases). The origin of this receptor is a human donor with multiple sclerosis. CDR3 DNA sequence: TGTGCCAGCAGCCAAGGACATCCCGGCGGGGAGCTGTTTTTT. It is translated as CASSQGHPGGELFF.